This TCR beta chain is from a study of monozygotic twins with inflammatory bowel disease. The blood volume drawn from each donor was roughly 2.5 ml. The CDR3 is made up of 16 amino acids. Germline CDR1 and CDR2: KGHSH and LQKENI. TCRdb reanalyzed the 5' RACE reads and collapses them to one entry per CDR3 protein, without DNA. The ten most abundant clones cover around 2% of a sample with 330,000 or so distinct CDR3 sequences. The genes are TRBV18 and TRBJ1-5; TCRdb picks TRBD1, but there is no DNA to check that call. The sequenced sample consisted of blood. This clonotype was obtained from a human donor with ulcerative colitis or Crohn's disease, or a healthy co-twin of an affected twin (not recorded which). The CDR3 loop is CASSPLGTGGNQPQHF.